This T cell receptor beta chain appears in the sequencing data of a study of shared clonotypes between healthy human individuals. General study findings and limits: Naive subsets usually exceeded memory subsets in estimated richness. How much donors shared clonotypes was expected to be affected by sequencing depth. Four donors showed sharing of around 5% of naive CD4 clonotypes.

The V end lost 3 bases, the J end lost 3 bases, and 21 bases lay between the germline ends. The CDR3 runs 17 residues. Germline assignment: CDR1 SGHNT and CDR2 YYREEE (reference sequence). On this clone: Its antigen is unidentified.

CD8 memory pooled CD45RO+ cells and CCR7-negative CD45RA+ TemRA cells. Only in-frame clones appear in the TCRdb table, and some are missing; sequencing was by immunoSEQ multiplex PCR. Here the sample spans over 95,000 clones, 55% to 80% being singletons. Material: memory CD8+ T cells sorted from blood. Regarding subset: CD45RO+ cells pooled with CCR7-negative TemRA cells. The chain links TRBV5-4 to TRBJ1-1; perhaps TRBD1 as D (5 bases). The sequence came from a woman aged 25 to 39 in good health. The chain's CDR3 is CASSSWWDLQRDTEAFF. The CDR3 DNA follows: TGTGCCAGCAGCTCGTGGTGGGACCTTCAAAGGGACACTGAAGCTTTCTTT.